This T cell receptor beta chain comes out of a study of shared clonotypes between healthy human individuals (dated by TCRdb to the early 2020s). Describing the broader study: The cohort included three men and two women between 18 and 49 years of age. For each donor, CD4 naive and CD4 memory were each given three plates, CD8 naive was given two plates, and CD8 memory was given one plate. Blood TCR repertoires of roughly 5 healthy adults were deeply sequenced to estimate repertoire size and the extent of clonotype sharing between individuals. Different laboratories and diverse techniques were used to prepare libraries and sequence TCR repertoires, to increase sequencing depth and limit assay-specific biases. Per donor, leukapheresis produced somewhere between about 0.9 and 9 billion PBMCs.

Using the deep immunoSEQ assay, TCR CDR3 regions were amplified from genomic DNA by multiplex PCR. Genomic DNA extracted from each cell subset was distributed evenly over all wells of several immunoSEQ 96-well plates, and each plate served as one replicate. For sorted subsets, each replicate PCR was loaded with 200 to 250 ng genomic DNA, equivalent to 30,000 or so T cell genomes. Purified libraries were quantified with a Qubit 3.0 fluorometer, sized on a Bioanalyzer 2100, and re-quantified with the KAPA Library Quantification kit. Each immunoSEQ 96-well plate was sequenced on its own single-read 150-cycle Illumina NextSeq 550 flow cell. The authors processed their data as follows. Because only junctional sequences without quality scores were contained in the immunoSEQ output, filtering matching that applied to full-length reads could not be performed. Sequences were annotated with PyIR, a Python wrapper for IgBLAST v1.9, using IMGT germline references to assign V/J genes and CDR3. Any read was removed if the V/J assignment was weak (E-value above 1e-6), the CDR3 was missing, or the read contained stop codons, out-of-frame junctions, or ambiguous translated residues. V3J clonotypes were defined as sequences sharing the same inferred V gene, J gene, and CDR3 amino acid sequence. Percentage overlap between repertoires was calculated by dividing the number of shared unique clonotypes by the size of the smaller repertoire. Richness of each repertoire was evaluated using RTK rarefaction, the Chao1 estimator, and Recon v2.1 estimates of unobserved clonotypes. For all TCRbeta clonotypes obtained by the gDNA method from four donors, generation probabilities were computed with OLGA. In TCRdb, the immuneACCESS table is reduced to in-frame sequences with V and J assigned. These tables do not hold every clone; where another copy was compared, an unresolved V gene accounts for under half, and the others remain unexplained. The V and J calls and clone size were taken over from that table, and D and trimming were inferred from the DNA. Here the sample has 2.3 million or so clones; over 85% occur a single time. The top ten hold under 0.45% of the sample.

Healthy HIV-negative adults with no recently reported acute infections or vaccinations were included as donors. Only Caucasian adults living in Nashville, Tennessee, USA were represented among the donors. CD4+ T cells were enriched by magnetic negative selection; naive cells were then positively selected on CD45RA, and the negative fraction formed the memory subset. Blood was obtained by leukapheresis, after which PBMCs were separated by Ficoll-Histopaque density gradient centrifugation and cryopreserved in liquid nitrogen vapor phase. Analytical flow cytometry was used to check the purity and quantity of every magnetically sorted T cell population. From each sorted fraction, genomic DNA was isolated and quantified by UV absorbance on a Nanodrop 2000c. The CDR3 runs 14 residues from the cysteine to the phenylalanine. Solely the CDR3 DNA is kept, with 42 bases framed from the first base. CDR1 and CDR2 are drawn from the germline V gene (reference sequence): GTSNPN, SVGIG. From V the trimming removes 5 bases and from J it removes 10 bases, while the gene matches leave 12 bases of the junction unaccounted for.

Points on this clone: The clone's antigen remains unknown. Per-base qualities were not stored, and no clone one base away is much larger.

The investigation overall reported the following: Because the study included only a small number of donors, the genetic and exposure-history diversity represented was limited. Incomplete sequencing was indicated by rarefaction of sorted-subset datasets, despite the large sequencing depth. Sampling was restricted to blood, and TCR repertoires in tissue are likely to differ from TCR repertoires in blood. Compared with non-shared clonotypes, clonotypes shared by all four sorted-subset donors had higher generation probabilities. Across a handful of donors, around 5.4% of naive CD4, 3% to 4% of naive CD8, 2.3% of memory CD4, and 0.4% of memory CD8 clonotypes were shared. Larger estimated clonotype richness was generally found for naive subsets than for memory subsets. Pairwise subsampling led to the expectation that sequencing depth would affect the degree of clonotype sharing among donors.

Material for sequencing was naive CD4+ T cells from PBMCs. Sample cell subset or site, as interpreted from the label and publication: CD45RA+ positively selected. The chain couples TRBV30 to TRBJ2-1; TRBD2 fits 9 bases in the junction. The clonotype originates from a man aged 18 to 30 in good health. Some clones in this sample may be carry-over from other donors' samples. The CDR3 protein is CAWCSVAGVGEQFF. The nucleotides are TGTGCCTGGTGTTCGGTAGCGGGAGTAGGGGAGCAGTTCTTC.